Below are 20 T cell receptor beta chains sequenced from a single sample in a study of blood T cell repertoires in COVID-19. The repertoire was sequenced with immunoSEQ multiplex PCR; TCRdb's copy has only in-frame clones and lacks some. The repertoire holds 250,000 to 300,000 clones, with approximately 91% as singletons. The sample consisted of PBMCs or T cells enriched from blood (not recorded which). These receptors all stem from a human donor in a cohort exposed to, infected with or recovered from COVID-19 (not recorded which). The donor label of this sample is uncertain.

The genes are TRBV23-1 and TRBJ1-1, with D hard to call. TRBV23-1 is noted as an ORF with a role that remains uncertain. The CDR3 covers 14 residues. V lost 9 bases and J 0 bases, leaving 14 bases between the germline ends. In DNA form, the CDR3 reads TGCGCCAGTGAGGTTGGGGAGATGAACACTGAAGCTTTCTTT. Its protein product is CASEVGEMNTEAFF.

J is TRBJ1-6 and V is TRBV5-1, with D possibly matching TRBD1 (5 bases). The CDR3 runs 13 residues. Trimming removed 8 bases at V and 7 bases at J, with 13 bases between. Germline V gene sequence: CDR1 SGHRS, CDR2 YFSETQ. This CDR3 is CASHQGGNSPLHF. DNA for the CDR3: TGCGCCAGTCACCAGGGAGGGAATTCACCCCTCCACTTT.

This clone was detected only once. The DNA for the CDR3 is TGTGCCAGCAGCGTGGGGGCAGATACAAGACTCTACGAGCAGTACTTC. It specifies CASSVGADTRLYEQYF. The chain recombines TRBV9 with TRBJ2-7, with a tentative D call TRBD1 (6 bases). Germline loops: CDR1 SGDLS, CDR2 YYNGEE. V was clipped by 2 bases and J by 3 bases, with 18 bases between them. This CDR3 comprises 16 residues.

A single count supports this clone. The chain recombines TRBV24-1 with TRBJ2-2, with 10 bases that match TRBD1. The CDR3 extends over 16 amino acids. V lost 4 bases to trimming and J lost 6 bases; unmatched junction nucleotides: 7. Per germline, CDR1 KGHDR and CDR2 SFDVKD. This CDR3 is CATSEPGQGFAGELFF. In nucleotides, the CDR3 is TGTGCCACCAGTGAGCCGGGACAGGGGTTCGCCGGGGAGCTGTTTTTT.

This chain joins TRBV5-4 and TRBJ1-6, with D maybe TRBD1 (5 bases). The V gene's germline CDR1 is SGHNT and CDR2 YYREEE (reference sequence). The CDR3 is made up of 12 amino acids. V shed 5 bases and J shed 10 bases, with 10 bases lying between them. This chain's CDR3 is CASRSKGSPLHF. CDR3 nucleotide sequence: TGTGCCAGCAGATCGAAGGGGTCACCCCTCCACTTT.

The rearrangement uses TRBV7-9 and TRBJ2-7, with TRBD1 matching 11 bases. There are 14 residues in the CDR3. Losses at the gene ends were 5 bases for V and 6 bases for J; bases not matched to a gene: 6. Per the germline V gene, CDR1 is SEHNR and CDR2 is FQNEAQ (reference sequence). The CDR3, as DNA: TGTGCCAGCAGCCCTGGACAGGGGGCGGCCGAGCAGTACTTC. The encoded protein is CASSPGQGAAEQYF.

In DNA form, the CDR3 reads TGTGCCAGCAGTTTCAGCGGAGGATGGGATGAGCAGTTCTTC. Translation: CASSFSGGWDEQFF. The chain employs TRBV27 and TRBJ2-1, with D tentatively TRBD2 (5 bases). Germline-derived CDR1 and CDR2 are MNHEY and SMNVEV (reference sequence). V was clipped by 3 bases and J by 8 bases, with 14 bases between them. The CDR3 runs to 14 residues.

The V gene is TRBV13, the J gene TRBJ1-2; 11 nucleotides match TRBD1. The V segment lost 4 bases and the J segment 4 bases; nucleotides outside the gene matches: 11. Germline V CDR1 and CDR2: PRHDT, FYEKMQ (reference sequence). The CDR3 sequence is 17 residues long. The CDR3 sequence is CASSSEKDRGRSYGYTF. The CDR3 coding sequence is TGTGCCAGCAGCTCGGAAAAGGACAGGGGGCGAAGCTATGGCTACACCTTC. Looking up the rest from reference TRBV13 and TRBJ1-2 gives the full variable domain: AAGVIQSPRHLIKEKRETATLKCYPIPRHDTVYWYQQGPGQDPQFLISFYEKMQSDKGSIPDRFSAQQFSDYHSELNMSSLELGDSALYFCASSSEKDRGRSYGYTFGSGTRLTVV.

V and J are TRBV7-2 and TRBJ1-5, with D possibly matching TRBD1 (5 bases). Germline CDR1 reads SGHTA; CDR2 reads FQGNSA. V dropped 4 bases and J dropped 0 bases, with 10 bases sitting between them. This CDR3 is built from 15 residues. CDR3 loop: CASSSMTDSNQPQHF. CDR3 in DNA: TGTGCCAGCAGCTCAATGACAGATAGCAATCAGCCCCAGCATTTT. The entire variable domain, with the rest obtained from reference TRBV7-2 and TRBJ1-5, is as follows: GAGVSQSPSNKVTEKGKDVELRCDPISGHTALYWYRQSLGQGLEFLIYFQGNSAPDKSGLPSDRFSAERTGGSVSTLTIQRTQQEDSAVYLCASSSMTDSNQPQHFGDGTRLSIL.

J is TRBJ2-1 and V is TRBV27, with TRBD1 matching over 9 bases. The CDR3 has 12 residues. CDR1 is MNHEY and CDR2 is SMNVEV in the germline V gene (reference sequence). V shed 6 bases and J 7 bases; nucleotides not matched to a gene: 1. CDR3 in amino acids: CASRDRGNEQFF. Here the CDR3 DNA reads TGTGCCAGCAGGGACAGGGGAAATGAGCAGTTCTTC.

This chain links TRBV5-6 with TRBJ2-1, with TRBD2 identical over 9 bases. The junction had 5 bases not matched to a gene; V was cut back by 4 bases and J by 3 bases. This CDR3 is built from 15 residues. The V gene's germline CDR1 is SGHDT and CDR2 YYEEEE. The CDR3 nucleotides read TGTGCCAGCAGCCTTGGACTAGCGCACTACAATGAGCAGTTCTTC. Protein sequence: CASSLGLAHYNEQFF.

The CDR3 reads CASSPGQGRYEQYF. Here the CDR3 DNA reads TGCGCCAGCAGCCCGGGACAGGGGAGGTACGAGCAGTACTTC. The gene calls are TRBV5-1 and TRBJ2-7; 10 bases line up with TRBD1. The CDR3 runs to 14 residues. Germline V gene sequence: CDR1 SGHRS, CDR2 YFSETQ. V was clipped by 4 bases and J by 4 bases; unmatched bases: 5.

The chain is built from TRBV7-3 and TRBJ1-4; no definite D call. Germline V CDR1 and CDR2: SGHTA, FQGTGA. CDR3 length: 14 residues. Trimming took off 2 bases at V and 8 bases at J, with 12 bases between the two ends. CDR3 bases: TGTGCCAGCAGCTTATCCTCCGGAGTCGAAAAACTGTTTTTT. Its protein product is CASSLSSGVEKLFF.

The rearrangement links TRBV10-3 to TRBJ2-7; 10 nucleotides match TRBD1. This CDR3 has 13 amino acids. The junction had 6 bases not matched to a gene; V was cut back by 6 bases and J by 7 bases. Germline assignment: CDR1 ENHRY and CDR2 SYGVKD. The CDR3 nucleotides are TGTGCCATCAGGGGGACAGGGGTTTTAGAGCAGTACTTC. Amino acids: CAIRGTGVLEQYF.

The chain recombines TRBV3-1 (or the pseudogene TRBV3-2) with TRBJ1-4; D perhaps matches TRBD1 (6 bases). This CDR3 spans 15 amino acids. V lost 1 base and J lost 5, with 11 bases in between. Germline lookup yields CDR1 LGHDT and CDR2 YNNKEL (reference sequence). The CDR3 here is CASSQVGQLNEKLFF. CDR3 DNA sequence: TGTGCCAGCAGCCAAGTAGGACAGTTGAATGAAAAACTGTTTTTT.

The chain combines TRBV21-1 with TRBJ1-2. TRBV21-1 is a pseudogene locus. The CDR3 runs to 13 residues. This chain's CDR3 is CASSKVTSYGYTF. CDR3 DNA: TGTGCCAGCAGCAAAGTCACGAGCTATGGCTACACCTTC.

This sequence joins TRBV2 and TRBJ2-6, with 8 positions matching TRBD1. V dropped 5 bases and J dropped 2; count of bases not matched to a gene: 5. Germline assignment: CDR1 SNHLY and CDR2 FYNNEI. The CDR3 is 16 amino acids. CDR3 residues: CASSIQGGAGANVLTF. Here the CDR3 DNA reads TGTGCCAGCAGTATACAGGGGGGTGCTGGGGCCAACGTCCTGACTTTC.

The chain has TRBV19 and TRBJ1-4; D gene unclear. Germline CDR1 LNHDA, CDR2 SQIVND (reference sequence). This CDR3 has 14 amino acids. V lost 7 bases and J 2 bases, leaving 11 bases between the germline ends. This CDR3 reads CASISRGTNEKLFF. The CDR3 nucleotides are TGTGCCAGTATAAGTCGCGGTACTAATGAAAAACTGTTTTTT. The variable domain in full, with the rest retrieved from reference TRBV19 and TRBJ1-4, is DGGITQSPKYLFRKEGQNVTLSCEQNLNHDAMYWYRQDPGQGLRLIYYSQIVNDFQKGDIAEGYSVSREKKESFPLTVTSAQKNPTAFYLCASISRGTNEKLFFGSGTQLSVL.

The DNA of the CDR3 is TGTGCCAGCAGTGAAAAGGAGAGCAATCAGCCCCAGCATTTT. This gives the protein CASSEKESNQPQHF. The V call is TRBV6-1, the J call TRBJ1-5; D is uncertain. The CDR3 contains 14 residues. V lost 2 bases, J lost 1 base, and 6 bases lay in between. Germline V gene data show CDR1 as MNHNS and CDR2 as SASEGT.

The rearrangement uses TRBV12-3 or TRBV12-4 and TRBJ2-2, with D possibly matching TRBD2 (6 bases). The V end lost 8 bases, the J end lost 6 bases, and 7 bases lay between the germline ends. The CDR3 totals 11 residues. CDR3 sequence (DNA): TGTGCCAGCTGGGGGGCCGGGGAGCTGTTTTTT. It yields the protein CASWGAGELFF.